This entry lists 14 T cell receptor beta chains sequenced from one sample in a study of blood T cell repertoires in COVID-19. Assay: immunoSEQ multiplex PCR; the TCRdb copy retains only in-frame clones and omits some. The sample lists around 110,000 clones, over 60% occurring once. What was sequenced was peripheral blood. All receptors derive from a man older than 75 with COVID-19, enrolled during active disease.

V and J are TRBV6-2 or TRBV6-3 and TRBJ1-1; 9 bases match TRBD1. CDR1 is MNHEY and CDR2 is SVGEGT in the germline V gene. There are 17 residues in the CDR3. J was trimmed by 5 bases and V by 2 bases; bases with no gene match: 12. The chain's CDR3 is CASSYVPGQGTKTEAFF. CDR3 bases: TGTGCCAGCAGTTACGTCCCGGGACAGGGTACGAAAACTGAAGCTTTCTTT.

V gene TRBV5-5 combines with J gene TRBJ2-7; possible D gene TRBD1, 6 bases. Trimming removed 1 base from V and 3 bases from J, with 8 bases in between. In germline, CDR1 is SGHKS, CDR2 YYEKEE (reference sequence). The CDR3 is made up of 13 amino acids. CDR3 sequence: CASSLQGNYEQYF. CDR3 DNA sequence: TGTGCCAGCAGCTTGCAGGGGAACTACGAGCAGTACTTC.

The V and J genes are TRBV7-2 and TRBJ2-6; 9 bases match TRBD1. V dropped 6 bases and J dropped 1; count of bases not matched to a gene: 7. The length of the CDR3 is 17 residues. Per the germline V gene, CDR1 is SGHTA and CDR2 is FQGNSA. The CDR3 DNA reads TGTGCCAGCAGTCGGGGACAGGGAGGGTCTGGGGCCAACGTCCTGACTTTC. This encodes CASSRGQGGSGANVLTF.

The V call is TRBV5-1, the J call TRBJ1-4; D not resolved. V gave up 5 bases and J gave up 8 bases, with 13 bases separating them. This CDR3 contains 13 residues. Germline V lookup: CDR1 SGHRS, CDR2 YFSETQ. CDR3: CASSQTVGEKLFF. The CDR3 nucleotides read TGCGCCAGCAGTCAGACGGTCGGGGAAAAACTGTTTTTT.

The chain recombines TRBV27 with TRBJ1-4; 7 positions match TRBD1. The germline V gene encodes CDR1 MNHEY and CDR2 SMNVEV (reference sequence). Unmatched junction bases numbered 4, after V lost 5 bases and J lost 4 bases. The CDR3 runs 14 residues. CDR3 protein: CASSRGDSNEKLFF. The CDR3, as DNA: TGTGCCAGCAGTAGGGGGGACAGTAATGAAAAACTGTTTTTT.

DNA of the CDR3: TGTGCCAGCAGCCTGTGGGACAGGGGGTACGAGCAGTACTTC. Translated: CASSLWDRGYEQYF. J is TRBJ2-7 and V is TRBV28, with TRBD1 identical over 11 bases. The CDR3 contains 14 residues. Germline CDR1 is MDHEN and CDR2 is SYDVKM. J gave up 4 bases and V 6 bases, and 5 bases lay outside the gene matches.

CDR3 sequence reads: CAWSRAVNEKLFF. The CDR3 DNA reads as TGTGCCTGGAGTCGTGCGGTTAATGAAAAACTGTTTTTT. V gene TRBV30 combines with J gene TRBJ1-4; D is ambiguous. The germline V and J ends were trimmed by 2 bases and 4 bases, with 8 bases remaining between them. Per germline, CDR1 GTSNPN and CDR2 SVGIG (reference sequence). CDR3 length: 13 amino acids.

The gene calls are TRBV3-1 (or the pseudogene TRBV3-2) and TRBJ2-2; TRBD2 matches 13 bases. The CDR3 is 17 residues long. Unmatched junction bases numbered 8, after V lost 4 bases and J lost 6 bases. Germline V gene lookup returns CDR1 LGHDT and CDR2 YNNKEL (reference sequence). The CDR3 protein is CASSRGLAGAGAGELFF. The CDR3 DNA reads as TGTGCCAGCAGCCGCGGACTAGCGGGAGCAGGGGCCGGGGAGCTGTTTTTT.

The chain combines TRBV3-1 (or the pseudogene TRBV3-2) with TRBJ1-1, with D perhaps TRBD1 (6 bases). With 3 bases removed from V and 0 bases from J, the gap between germline ends came to 8 bases. CDR1 and CDR2 (germline): LGHDT, YNNKEL (reference sequence). The CDR3 contains 14 residues. CDR3: CASSQSGVNTEAFF. As DNA, the CDR3 is TGTGCCAGCAGCCAGTCAGGGGTGAACACTGAAGCTTTCTTT.

CDR3 DNA sequence: TGTGCCTTAAGGGCGGGGGAGGGCCAGGCCGGGGAGCTGTTTTTT. Protein sequence: CALRAGEGQAGELFF. The V gene is TRBV30, the J gene TRBJ2-2; TRBD2 matches 7 bases. The CDR3 runs to 15 residues. Germline V gene sequence: CDR1 GTSNPN, CDR2 SVGIG (reference sequence). Germline trimming cut 7 bases from V and 6 bases from J; bases unmatched to any gene: 14.

The table lists this clone with a few counts. The genes are TRBV5-6 and TRBJ1-1; 7 nucleotides line up with TRBD1. The V and J ends lost 4 bases and 3 bases, in that order; junction bases with no gene match: 6. The CDR3 is 14 amino acids. Germline-derived CDR1 and CDR2 are SGHDT and YYEEEE. This chain's CDR3 is CASSHRGFDTEAFF. The CDR3 nucleotides read TGTGCCAGCAGCCACAGGGGTTTTGACACTGAAGCTTTCTTT.

The J gene is TRBJ2-1, the V gene TRBV12-3 or TRBV12-4; D is perhaps TRBD1 (5 bases). Trimming left V 4 bases short and J 9 bases short, with 10 bases between. CDR3 length: 12 residues. CDR3 sequence reads: CASSSQGLEQFF. The CDR3, as DNA: TGTGCCAGCAGTTCTCAGGGCCTTGAGCAGTTCTTC.

This chain uses TRBV27 with TRBJ2-2, with D perhaps TRBD2 (6 bases). Trimming took 6 bases from V and 3 from J, leaving 11 bases between them. The germline V gene encodes CDR1 MNHEY and CDR2 SMNVEV (reference sequence). The CDR3 loop spans 14 amino acids. The CDR3: CASRSTSYTGELFF. CDR3 nucleotides: TGTGCCAGCAGGTCTACTAGCTACACCGGGGAGCTGTTTTTT.

This sequence joins TRBV9 and TRBJ1-1; 11 positions agree with TRBD1. J gave up 0 bases and V 2 bases, and 9 bases lay outside the gene matches. Germline V gene lookup returns CDR1 SGDLS and CDR2 YYNGEE. This CDR3 is 18 amino acids long. The CDR3: CASSVAGGTGGMNTEAFF. Written as DNA, the CDR3 is TGTGCCAGCAGCGTCGCGGGGGGGACAGGGGGAATGAACACTGAAGCTTTCTTT. Combining the CDR3 with reference TRBV9 and TRBJ1-1 gives the whole variable domain DSGVTQTPKHLITATGQRVTLRCSPRSGDLSVYWYQQSLDQGLQFLIQYYNGEERAKGNILERFSAQQFPDLHSELNLSSLELGDSALYFCASSVAGGTGGMNTEAFFGQGTRLTVV.